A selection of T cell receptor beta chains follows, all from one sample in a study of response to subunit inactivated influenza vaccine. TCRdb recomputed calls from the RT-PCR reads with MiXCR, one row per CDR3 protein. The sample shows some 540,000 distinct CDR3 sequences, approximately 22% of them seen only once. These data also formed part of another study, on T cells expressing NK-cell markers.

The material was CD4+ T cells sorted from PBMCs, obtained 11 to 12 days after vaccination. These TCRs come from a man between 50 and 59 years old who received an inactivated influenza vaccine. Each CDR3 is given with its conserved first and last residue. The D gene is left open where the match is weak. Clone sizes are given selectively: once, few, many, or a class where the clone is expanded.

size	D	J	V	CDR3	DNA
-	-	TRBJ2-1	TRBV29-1	CSVRNSGYNEQFF	TGCAGCGTAAGAAATAGCGGTTACAATGAGCAGTTCTTC
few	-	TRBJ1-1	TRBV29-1	CSGITTGSAEAFF	TGCAGCGGGATTACGACAGGTTCCGCTGAAGCTTTCTTT
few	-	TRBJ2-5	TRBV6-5	CASSYRRGQETQYF	TGTGCCAGCAGTTACAGGCGGGGTCAAGAGACCCAGTACTTC
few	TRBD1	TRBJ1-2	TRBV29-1	CSVSQTGGNYGYTF	TGCAGCGTTAGCCAGACAGGGGGCAACTATGGCTACACCTTC
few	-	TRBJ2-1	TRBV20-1	CSARDGGPGVGEQFF	TGCAGTGCTAGAGATGGCGGGCCAGGGGTCGGTGAGCAGTTCTTC
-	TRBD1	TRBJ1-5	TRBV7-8	CASSPGTGNAYQPQHF	TGTGCCAGCAGCCCTGGGACAGGGAATGCTTATCAGCCCCAGCATTTT
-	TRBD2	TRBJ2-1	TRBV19	CASSIVAGAWYNEQFF	TGTGCCAGTAGTATTGTTGCGGGAGCTTGGTACAATGAGCAGTTCTTC
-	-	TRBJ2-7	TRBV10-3	CAMSAGLSYEQYF	TGTGCCATGAGCGCCGGGCTCTCCTACGAGCAGTACTTC
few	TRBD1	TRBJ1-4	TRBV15	CATSRLYRDSNEKLFF	TGTGCCACCAGCAGATTATACCGGGACAGCAATGAAAAACTGTTTTTT
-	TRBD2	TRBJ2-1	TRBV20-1	CSASTGGSSYNEQFF	TGCAGTGCGAGTACGGGGGGTAGTTCCTACAATGAGCAGTTCTTC
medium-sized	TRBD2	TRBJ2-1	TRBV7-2	CASSLASGRGYNEQFF	TGTGCCAGCAGCTTAGCCAGCGGGAGGGGGTACAATGAGCAGTTCTTC
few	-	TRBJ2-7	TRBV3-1	CASSHNGVYEQYF	TGTGCCAGCAGCCACAACGGGGTCTACGAGCAGTACTTC
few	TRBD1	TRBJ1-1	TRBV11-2	CASSLVKTGHTEAFF	TGTGCCAGCAGCTTAGTTAAGACAGGGCACACTGAAGCTTTCTTT
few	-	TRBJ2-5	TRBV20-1	CSARDSRVPQETQYF	TGCAGTGCTAGAGATTCTAGGGTACCCCAAGAGACCCAGTACTTC
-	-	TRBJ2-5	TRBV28	CASSPPGAQGTQYF	TGTGCCAGCAGTCCTCCGGGTGCACAGGGGACCCAGTACTTC
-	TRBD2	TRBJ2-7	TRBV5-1	CASSRTSTNEQYF	TGCGCCAGCAGCCGGACTAGCACCAACGAGCAGTACTTC
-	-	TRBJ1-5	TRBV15	CATSGAGRTQHF	TGTGCCACCAGCGGGGCCGGGAGGACCCAGCATTTT
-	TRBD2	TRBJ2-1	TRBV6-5	CASSYSSGGPYNEQFF	TGTGCCAGCAGTTACTCCAGCGGGGGTCCCTACAATGAGCAGTTCTTC
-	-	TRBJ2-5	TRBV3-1	CASSRAGPLQETQYF	TGTGCCAGCAGTAGAGCAGGCCCTTTACAAGAGACCCAGTACTTC
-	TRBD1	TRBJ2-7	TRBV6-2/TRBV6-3	CASSPGTGASYEQYF	TGTGCCAGCAGTCCGGGGACAGGGGCCTCCTACGAGCAGTACTTC
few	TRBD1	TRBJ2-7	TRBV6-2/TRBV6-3	CASSYRDRGLSYEQYF	TGTGCCAGCAGTTACCGAGACAGGGGGCTTTCCTACGAGCAGTACTTC
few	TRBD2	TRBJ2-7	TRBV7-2	CASSFTGTTNYEQYF	TGTGCCAGCAGCTTCACCGGGACTACAAACTACGAGCAGTACTTC
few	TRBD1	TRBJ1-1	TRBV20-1	CRARTGDTEAFF	TGCAGAGCTAGGACAGGGGACACTGAAGCTTTCTTT
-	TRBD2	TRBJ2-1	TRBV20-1	CSATPGTSRGREQFF	TGCAGTGCGACCCCCGGGACTAGCCGGGGCCGGGAGCAGTTCTTC
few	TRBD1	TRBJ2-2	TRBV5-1	CASSPPTGRATGELFF	TGCGCCAGCAGCCCACCGACAGGGCGGGCGACCGGGGAGCTGTTTTTT
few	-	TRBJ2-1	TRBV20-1	CSARQGAYNEQFF	TGCAGTGCTAGACAGGGAGCCTACAATGAGCAGTTCTTC
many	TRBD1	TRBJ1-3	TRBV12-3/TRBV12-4	CASAIGTGGSSGNTIYF	TGTGCCAGCGCTATAGGGACAGGCGGGTCATCTGGAAACACCATATATTTT
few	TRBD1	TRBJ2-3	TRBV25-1	CASRPGQNTDTQYF	TGTGCCAGCAGACCGGGACAGAACACAGATACGCAGTATTTT
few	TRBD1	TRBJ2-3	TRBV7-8	CASSLRDRGGTDTQYF	TGTGCCAGCAGCTTAAGGGACAGGGGGGGCACAGATACGCAGTATTTT
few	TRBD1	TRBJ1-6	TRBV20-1	CSAARTAGGNSPLHF	TGCAGTGCTGCCAGGACGGCAGGGGGAAATTCACCCCTCCACTTT
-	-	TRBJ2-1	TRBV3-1	CASSQGAAFYEQFF	TGTGCCAGCAGCCAAGGAGCAGCCTTCTATGAGCAGTTCTTC
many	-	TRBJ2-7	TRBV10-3	CATRTDSYEQYF	TGTGCCACCCGGACAGACTCCTACGAGCAGTACTTC
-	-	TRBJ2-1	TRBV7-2	CASSFMRPEQFF	TGTGCCAGCAGCTTTATGCGCCCAGAGCAGTTCTTC
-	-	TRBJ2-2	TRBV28	CASAPSAYRTGELFF	TGTGCCAGCGCACCATCGGCCTACCGCACCGGGGAGCTGTTTTTT
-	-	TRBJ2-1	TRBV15	CATSRDLYHSYNEQFF	TGTGCCACCAGCAGAGATCTCTACCACTCCTACAATGAGCAGTTCTTC
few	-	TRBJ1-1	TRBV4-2	CASSQETVRGWTEAFF	TGTGCCAGCAGCCAAGAGACAGTCCGGGGGTGGACTGAAGCTTTCTTT
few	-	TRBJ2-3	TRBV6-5	CASSYQDSDTQYF	TGTGCCAGCAGTTACCAGGACTCGGATACGCAGTATTTT
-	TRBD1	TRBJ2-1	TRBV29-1	CSVRSRGLLNNEQFF	TGCAGCGTTCGGAGCAGGGGGCTATTGAACAATGAGCAGTTCTTC
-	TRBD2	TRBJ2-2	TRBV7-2	CASSLASGSIPGELFF	TGTGCCAGCAGCTTAGCTAGCGGGAGCATCCCCGGGGAGCTGTTTTTT
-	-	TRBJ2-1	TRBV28	CASSFGGMGRVEQFF	TGTGCCAGCAGTTTCGGGGGTATGGGGCGGGTTGAGCAGTTCTTC
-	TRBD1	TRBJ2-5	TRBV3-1	CASSNRDREETQYF	TGTGCCAGCAGCAATCGGGACAGGGAGGAGACCCAGTACTTC
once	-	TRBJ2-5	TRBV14	CASSQDWVTQYF	TGTGCCAGCAGCCAAGATTGGGTGACCCAGTACTTC
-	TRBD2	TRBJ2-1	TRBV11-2	CASSKGGTEQFF	TGTGCCAGCAGCAAGGGAGGGACTGAGCAGTTCTTC
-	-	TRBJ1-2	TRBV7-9	CASSLLRDSQGGGYTF	TGTGCCAGCAGCTTATTGAGGGACTCTCAGGGCGGTGGCTACACCTTC
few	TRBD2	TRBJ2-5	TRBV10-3	CAISGGLVETQYF	TGTGCCATCAGTGGTGGACTAGTGGAGACCCAGTACTTC
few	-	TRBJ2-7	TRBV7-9	CASSLVWDTFDEQYF	TGTGCCAGCAGCTTAGTATGGGACACCTTTGACGAGCAGTACTTC
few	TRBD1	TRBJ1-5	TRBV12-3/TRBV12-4	CASSLAGTGRQPQHF	TGTGCCAGCAGTTTAGCTGGGACAGGGAGGCAGCCCCAGCATTTT
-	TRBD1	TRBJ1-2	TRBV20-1	CSARDLRQGAPTGYGYTF	TGCAGTGCTAGAGATCTCCGACAGGGGGCTCCTACCGGTTATGGCTACACCTTC
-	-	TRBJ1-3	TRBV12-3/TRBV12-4	CASSLWGHAGNTIYF	TGTGCCAGCAGTTTATGGGGCCATGCTGGAAACACCATATATTTT
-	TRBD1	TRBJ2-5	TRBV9	CASSPDRGGETQYF	TGTGCCAGCAGCCCGGACAGGGGTGGAGAGACCCAGTACTTC
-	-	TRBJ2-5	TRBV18	CASSPTGLSPETQYF	TGTGCCAGCTCACCGACGGGGCTGTCTCCAGAGACCCAGTACTTC